One sample yielded the 26 T cell receptor beta chains listed below, sequenced in a study of metastatic and nonmetastatic thyroid tumors. TCRdb re-analyzed the PCR reads using MiXCR. This sample has about 32,000 clones, with approximately 7.4% found just once. No patient received treatment before thyroid surgery. Sequencing was carried out using blood. All receptors derive from a female donor with papillary thyroid cancer or a benign thyroid nodule (not recorded which). Some clones in this sample may be carry-over from other donors' samples.

As for this clone: A clone one base away is much larger, so this may be a read error. The chain combines TRBV20-1 with TRBJ2-1, with 11 nucleotides matching TRBD2. Germline V gives CDR1 DFQATT, CDR2 SNEGSKA (reference sequence). CDR3 size: 12 residues. J was trimmed by 13 bases and V by 6 bases; bases with no gene match: 8. The CDR3 protein is CSAMTSGISQFF. The CDR3 nucleotides are TGCAGTGCCATGACTAGCGGGATTTCTCAGTTCTTC.

This clone was seen repeatedly, ten times or more. CDR3 in amino acids: CASSLEGLEQYF. In DNA form, the CDR3 reads TGTGCCAGCAGTTTAGAGGGATTGGAGCAGTACTTC. V usage is TRBV12-3 or TRBV12-4 and J usage is TRBJ2-7, with D hard to call. CDR3 size: 12 residues. V was cut by 1 base and J by 7 bases, with 8 bases left in between.

This clone was recorded a few times. A single base separates this from a much larger clone, so it may be a read error. The same CDR3 arises from other DNA sequences in this sample as well. The rearrangement links TRBV5-1 to TRBJ2-7; 7 positions agree with TRBD1. Unmatched junction bases numbered 3, after V lost 1 base and J lost 2 bases. The germline V gene has CDR1 SGHRS and CDR2 YFSETQ. CDR3 length: 14 amino acids. The CDR3 DNA sequence: TGCGCCAGCAGCTTGAGGGGACAGACCTACGAGCAGTACTTC. Its protein is CASSLRGQTYEQYF.

This clone has a count of ten or more. The chain recombines TRBV11-2 with TRBJ2-6; D gene uncertain. The germline gives CDR1 SGHAT, CDR2 FQNNGV. This CDR3 spans 17 amino acids. Trimming left V 0 bases short and J 0 bases short, with 9 bases between. The chain's CDR3 is CASSLEASVSGANVLTF. CDR3 DNA: TGTGCCAGCAGCTTAGAGGCATCTGTCTCTGGGGCCAACGTCCTGACTTTC.

In its sample, this clone was seen many times. The chain carries TRBV6-5 and TRBJ1-1; D ambiguous. The CDR3 extends over 16 amino acids. Germline V gene data show CDR1 as MNHEY and CDR2 as SVGAGI. The germline V and J ends were trimmed by 0 bases and 2 bases, with 13 bases remaining between them. The CDR3 loop reads CASSYSTDRRNTEAFF. DNA for the CDR3: TGTGCCAGCAGTTACTCAACCGACCGAAGAAACACTGAAGCTTTCTTT.

In its sample, this clone was seen many times. The chain combines TRBV6-1 with TRBJ1-2; TRBD1 matches at 11 bases. Germline CDR1 MNHNS, CDR2 SASEGT. V lost 6 bases, J lost 8 bases, and 8 bases stayed unmatched. This CDR3 comprises 14 residues. CDR3 bases: TGTGCCAGCAGCCTCGGACAGGGGGCAAGGGGCTACACCTTC. Encoded protein: CASSLGQGARGYTF.

This clone was observed many times. The chain has TRBV6-1 and TRBJ2-7; TRBD2 matches at 12 bases. This CDR3 contains 17 residues. J was trimmed by 3 bases and V by 7 bases; bases with no gene match: 13. Germline values: CDR1 MNHNS, CDR2 SASEGT. The CDR3 here is CASTPRTSGRQVYEQYF. CDR3 coding DNA: TGTGCCAGCACCCCTAGAACTAGCGGGAGGCAGGTCTACGAGCAGTACTTC.

There are many counts of this clone. V usage is TRBV5-1 and J usage is TRBJ1-1; TRBD1 might be the D (5 bases). The CDR3 covers 15 residues. Trimming stripped 4 bases from V and 1 base from J, with 14 bases between. In germline, CDR1 is SGHRS, CDR2 YFSETQ. In DNA form, the CDR3 reads TGCGCCAGCAGCCCCACAGGTTTTCGGAACACTGAAGCTTTCTTT. Protein sequence: CASSPTGFRNTEAFF. Variable domain in full (rest from reference TRBV5-1 and TRBJ1-1): KAGVTQTPRYLIKTRGQQVTLSCSPISGHRSVSWYQQTPGQGLQFLFEYFSETQRNKGNFPGRFSGRQFSNSRSEMNVSTLELGDSALYLCASSPTGFRNTEAFFGQGTRLTVV.

The table lists this clone with many counts. The chain links TRBV3-1 to TRBJ1-2, with TRBD1 matching over 7 bases. This CDR3 is built from 13 residues. V shed 4 bases and J 5 bases; nucleotides not matched to a gene: 4. Germline CDR1 and CDR2: LGHDT and YNNKEL (reference sequence). CDR3 protein: CASSLGRGYGYTF. CDR3 sequence (DNA): TGTGCCAGCAGCCTCGGCAGGGGGTATGGCTACACCTTC.

This clone has at least ten counts. The chain recombines TRBV5-1 with TRBJ1-1; possible D gene TRBD1, 6 bases. Germline CDR1 SGHRS, CDR2 YFSETQ. Trimming stripped 3 bases from V and 2 bases from J, with 14 bases between. CDR3 length: 15 residues. Written as DNA, the CDR3 is TGCGCCAGCAGCTACGTGGGGACACCCAACACTGAAGCTTTCTTT. Translation: CASSYVGTPNTEAFF.

Ten or more counts support this clone. The genes are TRBV12-3 or TRBV12-4 and TRBJ2-1; 9 bases line up with TRBD2. Losses at the gene ends were 0 bases for V and 8 bases for J; bases not matched to a gene: 5. CDR3 length equals 15 residues. The CDR3 DNA follows: TGTGCCAGCAGTTTAGCTAGCGGGAGAGATTATGAGCAGTTCTTC. It is translated as CASSLASGRDYEQFF.

This clone was seen many times. One junction end does not reproduce the germline sequence, and a read error may be involved. CDR3 coding DNA: TGTGCCAGCAGTTACTCGAGCGGGACAGCCATTATCTCCTTC. This sequence encodes CASSYSSGTAIISF. V is TRBV6-6 and J is TRBJ1-2; 7 bases align to TRBD1. The germline gives CDR1 MNHNY, CDR2 SVGAGI (reference sequence). CDR3 length equals 14 residues.

For this clone: A single base separates this from a much larger clone, so it may be a read error. CDR3 residues: CASNLQGGYEQYF. CDR3 in DNA: TGTGCCAGCAATCTACAGGGGGGCTACGAGCAGTACTTC. The V gene is TRBV28, the J gene TRBJ2-7; 8 bases align to TRBD1. This CDR3 spans 13 amino acids. Germline CDR1 reads MDHEN; CDR2 reads SYDVKM. Unmatched junction bases numbered 5, after V lost 7 bases and J lost 3 bases. The whole variable domain, filled in from reference TRBV28 and TRBJ2-7, reads DVKVTQSSRYLVKRTGEKVFLECVQDMDHENMFWYRQDPGLGLRLIYFSYDVKMKEKGDIPEGYSVSREKKERFSLILESASTNQTSMYLCASNLQGGYEQYFGPGTRLTVT.

This clone was picked up many times. Different DNA sequences within this sample yield the same CDR3. For the CDR3, the DNA is TGTGCCATCAGTATAGCGGGGGGTTACACAGATACGCAGTATTTT. Encoded protein: CAISIAGGYTDTQYF. The chain uses TRBV10-3 and TRBJ2-3; 10 positions agree with TRBD2. The CDR3 covers 15 residues. Germline lookup yields CDR1 ENHRY and CDR2 SYGVKD. Germline trimming cut 5 bases from V and 2 bases from J; bases unmatched to any gene: 4.

There are a few counts of this clone. A much larger clone sits a single nucleotide away, making a read error possible. Other nucleotide sequences in the sample specify the same CDR3. As DNA, the CDR3 is TGTGCCAGCAGTTTGGATGATTCCGGAAACACCATATATTTT. Translation gives CASSLDDSGNTIYF. The rearrangement uses TRBV6-2 or TRBV6-3 and TRBJ1-3, with D unclear. CDR1 and CDR2 from the germline V gene are MNHEY and SVGEGT. V dropped 4 bases and J dropped 4 bases, with 11 bases sitting between them. The CDR3 has 14 residues.

This clone was seen ten or more times. This chain links TRBV27 with TRBJ2-5; D gene unclear. CDR1 and CDR2 from the germline V gene are MNHEY and SMNVEV (reference sequence). The V gene lost 0 bases and the J gene lost 3 bases, with 5 bases spanning the gap. CDR3 length equals 13 residues. The chain's CDR3 is CASSLSLKETQYF. In DNA form, the CDR3 reads TGTGCCAGCAGTTTATCCCTGAAAGAGACCCAGTACTTC.

At least ten counts were recorded for this clone. The chain couples TRBV20-1 to TRBJ1-1; 7 nucleotides align to TRBD1. The CDR3 spans 12 residues. Germline V gene data show CDR1 as DFQATT and CDR2 as SNEGSKA (reference sequence). The J segment lost 6 bases and the V segment lost 7 bases, leaving 8 bases of the junction unmatched. CDR3 bases: TGCAGTGAATATGACAGGGTCTCTGAAGCTTTCTTT. Amino acid sequence: CSEYDRVSEAFF.

The table lists this clone with many counts. The chain joins TRBV19 to TRBJ1-2; 8 bases agree with TRBD1. Germline values: CDR1 LNHDA, CDR2 SQIVND (reference sequence). CDR3 size: 13 residues. Trimming cost V 5 bases and J 8 bases; bases outside gene matches: 7. The CDR3 nucleotides read TGTGCCAGTAGTCATCAGGGGGCGGAGGGCTACACCTTC. It translates to CASSHQGAEGYTF.

This clone has at least ten counts. This chain joins TRBV11-2 and TRBJ1-6; the match to TRBD1 covers 8 bases. Germline values: CDR1 SGHAT, CDR2 FQNNGV. This CDR3 region has 15 residues. The junction had 3 bases not matched to a gene; V was cut back by 1 base and J by 7 bases. The CDR3 DNA reads TGTGCCAGCAGCTTAGCACAGGGGGGCAATTCACCCCTCCACTTT. This encodes CASSLAQGGNSPLHF.

This clone was detected many times. This chain uses TRBV5-1 with TRBJ2-2; 10 bases map to TRBD2. The CDR3 consists of 16 residues. V lost 5 bases and J lost 7; bases outside the gene matches: 11. The germline V gene has CDR1 SGHRS and CDR2 YFSETQ. The CDR3 protein is CASRRTSGVQSGELFF. The CDR3 bases are TGCGCCAGCAGACGGACTAGCGGAGTCCAGAGCGGGGAGCTGTTTTTT.

Of note for this clone: A much larger clone sits a single nucleotide away, making a read error possible. V usage is TRBV6-1 and J usage is TRBJ1-2, with D unresolved. In germline, CDR1 is MNHNS, CDR2 SASEGT. The CDR3 loop spans 14 amino acids. The chain's CDR3 is CASSEGTANYGCTF. CDR3 nucleotide sequence: TGTGCCAGCAGTGAGGGAACGGCTAACTATGGCTGCACCTTC.

This clone was observed at least ten times. This chain connects TRBV6-1 to TRBJ1-5, with D unresolved. The V and J ends lost 5 bases and 0 bases respectively, with 17 bases between them. The CDR3 loop spans 17 amino acids. Germline CDR1 MNHNS, CDR2 SASEGT. The CDR3 sequence: CASSPGWPGNSNQPQHF. CDR3 bases: TGTGCCAGCAGTCCGGGGTGGCCGGGGAATAGCAATCAGCCCCAGCATTTT.

The sample holds many counts of this clone. The V and J genes are TRBV7-2 and TRBJ2-1, with 9 bases lining up with TRBD2. This CDR3 contains 15 residues. The V gene end was trimmed by 5 bases and the J gene end by 8 bases; junction bases not matched to a gene: 10. CDR1 SGHTA and CDR2 FQGNSA come from the germline V gene. In DNA, the CDR3 is TGTGCCAGCAGCCTACGACTAGCGGTGGGTGATGAGCAGTTCTTC. Amino acids: CASSLRLAVGDEQFF.

A few counts support this clone. The chain recombines TRBV29-1 with TRBJ2-5, with D perhaps matching TRBD2 (6 bases). Trimming removed 4 bases at V and 3 bases at J, with 15 bases between. The germline V gene has CDR1 SQVTM and CDR2 ANQGSEA. The CDR3 length is 14 residues. Written as DNA, the CDR3 is TGCAGCGTTGTGGCTAGCGTGAAAAAAGAGACCCAGTACTTC. Residues: CSVVASVKKETQYF.

The sample holds many counts of this clone. The chain employs TRBV12-3 or TRBV12-4 and TRBJ1-5; a weak D match, TRBD1 (5 bases). Trimming removed 1 base from V and 2 bases from J, with 9 bases in between. The CDR3 has 15 residues. CDR3 in DNA: TGTGCCAGCAGTTTAGAAGGGGTTGGCAATCAGCCCCAGCATTTT. Translating it yields CASSLEGVGNQPQHF.

As for this clone: This clone may be a read error of a much larger clone one base away. Additional DNA sequences in this sample encode the identical CDR3. The rearrangement joins TRBV5-6 to TRBJ2-2, with D possibly being TRBD2 (6 bases). Germline CDR1 SGHDT, CDR2 YYEEEE. There are 16 residues in the CDR3. CDR3 amino acids: CASSLFGGSNTGELFF. The DNA for the CDR3 is TGTGCCAGCAGCTTGTTTGGGGGGTCTAACACCGGGGAGCTGTTCTTT.